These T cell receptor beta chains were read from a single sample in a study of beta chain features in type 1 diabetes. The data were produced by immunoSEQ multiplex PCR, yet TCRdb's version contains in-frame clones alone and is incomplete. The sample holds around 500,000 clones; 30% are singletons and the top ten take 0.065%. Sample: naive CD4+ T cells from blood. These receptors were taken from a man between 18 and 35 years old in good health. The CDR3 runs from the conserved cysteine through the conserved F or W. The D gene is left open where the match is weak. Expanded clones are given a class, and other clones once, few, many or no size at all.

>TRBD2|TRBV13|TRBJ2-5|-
CASSSPLAGDVETQYF
TGTGCCAGCAGCTCCCCCTTGGCGGGAGATGTTGAGACCCAGTACTTC
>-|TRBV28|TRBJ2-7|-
CASINWAGYEQYF
TGTGCCAGCATCAATTGGGCGGGCTACGAGCAGTACTTC
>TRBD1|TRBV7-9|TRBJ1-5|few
CASSPQGARNQPQHF
TGTGCCAGCAGCCCGCAGGGGGCTCGCAATCAGCCCCAGCATTTT
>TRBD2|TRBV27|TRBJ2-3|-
CASSFRPAGVADTQYF
TGTGCCAGCAGTTTCCGCCCAGCGGGAGTAGCAGATACGCAGTATTTT
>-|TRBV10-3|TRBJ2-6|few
CAISGQRSGANVLTF
TGTGCCATCAGTGGACAGAGATCTGGGGCCAACGTCCTGACTTTC
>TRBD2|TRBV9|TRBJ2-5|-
CASSVADSGSRGETQYF
TGTGCCAGCAGCGTAGCCGATAGCGGGAGTCGAGGGGAGACCCAGTACTTC
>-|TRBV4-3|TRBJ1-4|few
CASSRRQETGKLFF
TGCGCCAGCAGCCGAAGACAGGAAACCGGCAAACTGTTTTTT
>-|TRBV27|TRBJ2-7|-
CASSLYGHPPTYEQYF
TGTGCCAGCAGTTTATACGGACACCCGCCTACCTACGAGCAGTACTTC
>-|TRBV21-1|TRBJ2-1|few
CASSKALLGRQGASYNEQFF
TGTGCCAGCAGCAAAGCGCTCCTCGGGAGACAGGGAGCATCCTACAATGAGCAGTTCTTC
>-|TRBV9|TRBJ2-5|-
CASSARAGGETQYF
TGTGCCAGCAGCGCAAGAGCGGGCGGGGAGACCCAGTACTTC
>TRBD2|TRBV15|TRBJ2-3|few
CATSRDRSSGYTDTQYF
TGTGCCACCAGCAGAGATCGGTCTAGCGGATACACAGATACGCAGTATTTT
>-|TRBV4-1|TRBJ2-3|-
CASSSGPSGDTQYF
TGCGCCAGCAGCTCCGGACCATCCGGAGATACGCAGTATTTT
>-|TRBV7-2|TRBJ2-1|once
CASSQGTGVYNEQFF
TGCGCCAGCAGCCAAGGGACGGGGGTATACAATGAGCAGTTCTTC
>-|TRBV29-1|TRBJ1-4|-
CSVVLGATNEKLFF
TGCAGCGTTGTTTTAGGCGCAACTAATGAAAAACTGTTTTTT
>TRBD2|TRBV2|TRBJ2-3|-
CASSEAPPLAGGADTQYF
TGTGCCAGCAGTGAAGCGCCCCCCTTAGCGGGAGGGGCAGATACGCAGTATTTT
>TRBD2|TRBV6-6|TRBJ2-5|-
CASSQGLAGRGETQYF
TGTGCCAGCAGCCAGGGACTAGCGGGACGTGGGGAGACCCAGTACTTC
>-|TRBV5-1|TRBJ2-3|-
CASRAADTQYF
TGCGCCAGCAGGGCTGCGGATACGCAGTATTTT
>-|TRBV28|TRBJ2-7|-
CASSSTATYEQYF
TGTGCCAGCAGTTCGACAGCTACCTACGAGCAGTACTTC
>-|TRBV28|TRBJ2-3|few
CASSLPDTQYF
TGTGCCAGCAGTTTACCAGATACGCAGTATTTT
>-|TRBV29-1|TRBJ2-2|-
CSVDGGGGRNTGELFF
TGCAGCGTTGATGGGGGTGGAGGGCGGAACACCGGGGAGCTGTTTTTT